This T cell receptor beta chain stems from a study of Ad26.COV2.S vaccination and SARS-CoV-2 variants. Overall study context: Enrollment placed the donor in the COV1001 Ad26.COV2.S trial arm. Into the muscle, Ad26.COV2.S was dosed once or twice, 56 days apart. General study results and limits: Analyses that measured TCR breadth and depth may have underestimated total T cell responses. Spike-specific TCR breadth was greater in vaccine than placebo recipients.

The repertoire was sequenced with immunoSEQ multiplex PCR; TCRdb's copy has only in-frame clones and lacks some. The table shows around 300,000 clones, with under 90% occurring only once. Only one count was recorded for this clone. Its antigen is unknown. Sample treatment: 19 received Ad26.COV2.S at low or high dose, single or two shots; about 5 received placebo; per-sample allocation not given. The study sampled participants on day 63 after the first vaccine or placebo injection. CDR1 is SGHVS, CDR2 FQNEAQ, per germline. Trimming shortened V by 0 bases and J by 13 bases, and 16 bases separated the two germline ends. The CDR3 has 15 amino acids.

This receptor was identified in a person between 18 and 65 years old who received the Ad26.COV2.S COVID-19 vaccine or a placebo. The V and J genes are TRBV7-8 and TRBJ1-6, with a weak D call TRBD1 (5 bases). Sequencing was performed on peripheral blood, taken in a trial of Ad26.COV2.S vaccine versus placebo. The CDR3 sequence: CASSLARQGPGPLHF. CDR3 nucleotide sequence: TGTGCCAGCAGCTTAGCCCGGCAGGGCCCCGGTCCCCTCCACTTT.